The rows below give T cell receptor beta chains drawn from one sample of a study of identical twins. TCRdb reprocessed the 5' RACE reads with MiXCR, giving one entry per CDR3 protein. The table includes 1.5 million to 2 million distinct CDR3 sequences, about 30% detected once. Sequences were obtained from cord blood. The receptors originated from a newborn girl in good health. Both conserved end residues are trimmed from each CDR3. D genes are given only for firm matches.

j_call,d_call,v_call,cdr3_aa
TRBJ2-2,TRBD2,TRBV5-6,ASTGLAEGTGELF
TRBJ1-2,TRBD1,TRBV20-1,SARDFRTGGSYGYT
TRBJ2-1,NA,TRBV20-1,SASTRTLYNEQF
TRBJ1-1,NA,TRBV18,ASSSSALKRNTEAF
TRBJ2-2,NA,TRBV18,ASSLGGVDTGELF
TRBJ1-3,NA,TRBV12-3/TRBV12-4,ASSTTLSGNTIY
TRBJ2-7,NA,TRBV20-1,SARDMGEYEQY
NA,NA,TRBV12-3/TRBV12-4,ASSLGPITYEQY
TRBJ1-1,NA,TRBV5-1,ASNLEEGRTEAF
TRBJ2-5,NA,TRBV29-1,SVDLAEQY
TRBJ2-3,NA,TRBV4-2,ASSRDTPLVRDTQY
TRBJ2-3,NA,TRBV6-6,ASSLRLTRTHTDTQY
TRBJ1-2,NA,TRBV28,ASRSTVSNYGYT
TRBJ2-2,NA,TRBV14,ASSQSLYTGELF
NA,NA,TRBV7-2,ASSLVRDVYEQY